This record covers a single TCR beta chain. Its antigen is as yet unknown. The CDR3 is 14 amino acids. CDR1 is LNHDA and CDR2 is SQIVND in the germline V gene (reference sequence). The J segment lost 5 bases and the V segment lost 5 bases, leaving 4 bases of the junction unmatched. CD45RO-negative cells were positively selected for CCR7, leaving out terminally differentiated effector memory CD45RA+ cells. These data come from a study of shared clonotypes between healthy human individuals. Sequencing was performed with immunoSEQ multiplex PCR; in TCRdb, only in-frame clones are kept and a portion is missing. The profile shows nearly 600,000 clones, nearly 97% of them singletons. Notes on the study in general: Sampling involved blood alone; tissue repertoires likely differ.

This receptor was taken from a woman younger than 45 in good health. The sample comprised naive CD8+ T cells sorted from blood. The chain is built from TRBV19 and TRBJ1-5; 9 nucleotides line up with TRBD1. The DNA for the CDR3 is TGTGCCAGTAGTCCTCGACAGGGGGATCAGCCCCAGCATTTT. This translates into CASSPRQGDQPQHF. Complete variable domain (other parts from reference TRBV19 and TRBJ1-5): DGGITQSPKYLFRKEGQNVTLSCEQNLNHDAMYWYRQDPGQGLRLIYYSQIVNDFQKGDIAEGYSVSREKKESFPLTVTSAQKNPTAFYLCASSPRQGDQPQHFGDGTRLSIL.